Included here is one T cell receptor (beta chain) sequence, with context. Its antigen is as yet unknown. The CDR3 extends 3 residues past the end of the read, so its final part is completed from the germline J gene. These data originate in a study of T cells in women clearing cervical HPV infection. Study-wide points: TRBV6-7 abundance was lower in cases than controls (roughly 0.11% versus 0.16%).

The CDR3 has 13 amino acids. Trimming took 3 bases from V and 4 from J; bases not matched to a gene: 5. Per germline, CDR1 GTSNPN and CDR2 SVGIG (reference sequence). The repertoire was sequenced with immunoSEQ multiplex PCR; TCRdb's copy has only in-frame clones and lacks some. The sample data list over 45,000 clones. Sequencing input: blood buffy coat. The TCR sequence derives from a woman between 18 and 70 years old with a cervical HPV16 infection that either progressed to CIN3+ or cleared (not recorded which). The chain is built from TRBV30 and TRBJ1-1; 7 bases are shared with TRBD1. The CDR3 protein is CAWRATGRTEAFF. The CDR3 bases that were read are TGTGCCTGGAGAGCGACAGGGCGCACTGAA.